What follows are 13 T cell receptor beta chains derived from one specimen sequenced in a study of radiation and T cells in renal cell carcinoma. Time point here: blood 2 weeks post-SBRT. Treatment: 15 Gy SBRT to primary tumor, nephrectomy 4 weeks later. Data came from immunoSEQ multiplex PCR; TCRdb stores just in-frame clones and leaves some out. This sample has tens of thousands of clones, with 75% to 85% found just once. Sample: blood, taken from a patient whose treatment included radiotherapy and nephrectomy. Source of these receptors: a woman aged 70-85 years with renal cell carcinoma.

The V gene is TRBV9, the J gene TRBJ2-7, with 9 nucleotides matching TRBD1. CDR3 length equals 12 residues. The ends lost 7 bases at V and 5 bases at J; junction bases unmatched: 4. Per germline, CDR1 SGDLS and CDR2 YYNGEE. The CDR3 bases are TGTGCCAGCCGGGGACAGGGCCACGAGCAGTACTTC. Protein sequence: CASRGQGHEQYF.

CDR3 loop: CASSFQGETQYF. CDR3 bases: TGTGCCAGCAGCTTTCAAGGAGAGACCCAGTACTTC. The rearrangement uses TRBV7-2 and TRBJ2-5; D is uncertain. The CDR3 runs to 12 residues. Germline CDR1 SGHTA, CDR2 FQGNSA. The V end lost 3 bases, the J end lost 4 bases, and 6 bases lay between the germline ends.

The genes are TRBV6-5 and TRBJ1-2; D possibly corresponds to TRBD1 (5 bases). CDR3 length equals 16 residues. Trimming stripped 0 bases from V and 3 bases from J, with 14 bases between. Germline V lookup: CDR1 MNHEY, CDR2 SVGAGI. The CDR3: CASSYSRDRFYYGYTF. DNA for the CDR3: TGTGCCAGCAGTTACTCGAGGGACCGGTTCTACTATGGCTACACCTTC.

This clone was seen just once. The chain has TRBV2 and TRBJ1-2, with TRBD1 matching over 7 bases. The junction had 8 bases not matched to a gene; V was cut back by 7 bases and J by 6 bases. Germline V lookup: CDR1 SNHLY, CDR2 FYNNEI. The CDR3 has 13 residues. The CDR3 region is CASIRDRVDGYTF. DNA for the CDR3: TGTGCCAGCATTCGTGACAGGGTGGATGGCTACACCTTC.

The chain uses TRBV29-1 and TRBJ2-5; 11 positions match TRBD1. Germline loops: CDR1 SQVTM, CDR2 ANQGSEA. The V segment lost 7 bases and the J segment 4 bases; nucleotides outside the gene matches: 5. This CDR3 is 13 amino acids long. The chain's CDR3 is CSESGTGGETQYF. The CDR3 region has the DNA TGCAGCGAGAGCGGGACAGGGGGAGAGACCCAGTACTTC.

The J gene is TRBJ1-5, the V gene TRBV10-3; the D gene is possibly TRBD1 (5 bases). The CDR3 spans 16 residues. V lost 4 bases and J lost 1, with 14 bases in between. The V gene's germline CDR1 is ENHRY and CDR2 SYGVKD. CDR3 loop: CAISAADRGSNQPQHF. Here the CDR3 DNA reads TGTGCCATCAGTGCGGCGGACCGGGGGAGCAATCAGCCCCAGCATTTT.

This sequence joins TRBV29-1 and TRBJ2-4, with D perhaps assigned TRBD1 or TRBD2 (5 bases each). Trimming left V 0 bases short and J 0 bases short, with 15 bases between. Germline V CDR1 and CDR2: SQVTM, ANQGSEA. The CDR3 sequence is 17 residues long. The CDR3 nucleotides read TGCAGCGTTGAAGATGGTCGGGGCTCTCTAGCCAAAAACATTCAGTACTTC. Translating it yields CSVEDGRGSLAKNIQYF.

V is TRBV18 and J is TRBJ1-1; the D is unclear. Trimming stripped 3 bases from V and 7 bases from J, with 15 bases between. Germline V gives CDR1 KGHSH, CDR2 LQKENI. The CDR3 sequence is 14 residues long. This CDR3 is CASSPPDGINEAFF. DNA for the CDR3: TGTGCCAGCTCACCCCCGGACGGGATTAATGAAGCTTTCTTT. The full variable domain, completed using reference TRBV18 and TRBJ1-1, is NAGVMQNPRHLVRRRGQEARLRCSPMKGHSHVYWYRQLPEEGLKFMVYLQKENIIDESGMPKERFSAEFPKEGPSILRIQQVVRGDSAAYFCASSPPDGINEAFFGQGTRLTVV.

Only one count was recorded for this clone. The rearrangement links TRBV10-1 to TRBJ2-5; D call uncertain. CDR3 length equals 9 residues. V lost 0 bases to trimming and J lost 12 bases, with 2 bases between them. The germline CDR1 and CDR2 sequences are WNHNN and SYGVQD (reference sequence). The DNA for the CDR3 is TGCGCCAGCAGTGAGTCGGAGTACTTC. Translating it yields CASSESEYF.

V gene TRBV7-8 combines with J gene TRBJ2-5; D might be TRBD2 (7 bases). Germline V gene data show CDR1 as SGHVS and CDR2 as FQNEAQ. This CDR3 is 14 amino acids long. V was pared by 10 bases and J by 4 bases, with 19 bases between. The CDR3 is CATKRGRASETQYF. The CDR3 region has the DNA TGTGCCACGAAAAGGGGGAGGGCCTCAGAGACCCAGTACTTC.

The chain couples TRBV6-4 to TRBJ1-4, with a possible D match to TRBD1 (6 bases). V was clipped by 0 bases and J by 1 base, with 12 bases between them. Germline-derived CDR1 and CDR2 are MRHNA and SNTAGT. The CDR3 extends over 17 amino acids. The CDR3 bases are TGTGCCAGCAGTGACTCAGGCCTAGGGGGAACTAATGAAAAACTGTTTTTT. Translated, it gives CASSDSGLGGTNEKLFF.

The chain joins TRBV29-1 to TRBJ2-3, with D perhaps matching TRBD2 (7 bases). The CDR3 is 14 amino acids. From germline, CDR1 is SQVTM and CDR2 ANQGSEA. The V gene lost 4 bases and the J gene lost 0 bases, with 11 bases spanning the gap. CDR3 amino acids: CSVGAGASTDTQYF. In DNA form, the CDR3 reads TGCAGCGTTGGGGCGGGGGCTAGCACAGATACGCAGTATTTT.

The chain employs TRBV27 and TRBJ2-7, with D tentatively TRBD2 (6 bases). The CDR3 contains 15 residues. The ends were cut back, 8 bases at V and 7 bases at J, with 24 bases in the middle. Germline-derived CDR1 and CDR2 are MNHEY and SMNVEV (reference sequence). This CDR3 reads CASSWEASATNEQYF. CDR3 DNA: TGTGCCAGCTCTTGGGAGGCATCGGCAACGAATGAGCAGTACTTC.